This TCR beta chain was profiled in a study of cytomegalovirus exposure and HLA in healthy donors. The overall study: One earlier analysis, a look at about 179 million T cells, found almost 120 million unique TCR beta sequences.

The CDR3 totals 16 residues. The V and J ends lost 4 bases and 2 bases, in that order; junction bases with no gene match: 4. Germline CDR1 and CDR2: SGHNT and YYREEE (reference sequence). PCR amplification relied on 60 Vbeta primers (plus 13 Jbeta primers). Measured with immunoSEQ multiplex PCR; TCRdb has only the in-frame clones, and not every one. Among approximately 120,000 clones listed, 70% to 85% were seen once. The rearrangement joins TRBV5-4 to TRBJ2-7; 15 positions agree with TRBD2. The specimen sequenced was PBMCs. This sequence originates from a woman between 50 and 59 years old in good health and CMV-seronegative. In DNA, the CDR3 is TGTGCCAGCAGCCCCGGGACTAGCGGGGGGCCCTACGAGCAGTACTTC. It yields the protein CASSPGTSGGPYEQYF.